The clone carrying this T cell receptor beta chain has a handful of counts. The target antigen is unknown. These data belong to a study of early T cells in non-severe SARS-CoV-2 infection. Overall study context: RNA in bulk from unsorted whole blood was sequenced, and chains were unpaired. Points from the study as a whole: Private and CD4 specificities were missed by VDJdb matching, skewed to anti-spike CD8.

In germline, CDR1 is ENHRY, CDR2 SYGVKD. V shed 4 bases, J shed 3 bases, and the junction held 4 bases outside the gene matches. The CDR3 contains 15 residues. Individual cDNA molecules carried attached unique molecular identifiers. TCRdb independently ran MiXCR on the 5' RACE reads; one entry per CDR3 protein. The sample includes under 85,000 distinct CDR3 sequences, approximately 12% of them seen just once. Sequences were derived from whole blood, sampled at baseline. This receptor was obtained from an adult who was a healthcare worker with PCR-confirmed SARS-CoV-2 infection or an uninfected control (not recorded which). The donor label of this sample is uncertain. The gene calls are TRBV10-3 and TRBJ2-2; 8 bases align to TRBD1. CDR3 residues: CAISARGRDTGELFF. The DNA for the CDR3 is TGTGCCATCAGTGCCAGGGGGCGAGACACCGGGGAGCTGTTTTTT.